This T cell receptor beta chain came from a study of cytomegalovirus exposure and HLA in healthy donors. V was cut by 5 bases and J by 6 bases, with 14 bases left in between. The length of the CDR3 is 14 residues. Germline CDR1 and CDR2: MDHEN and SYDVKM. Findings and caveats of the study: A later analysis showed TCR association rates differing by HLA locus, peaking at DRB1 and lowest at HLA-C. Researchers reportedly found TCR beta sequences accurately predicted most subjects' HLA-A and HLA-B alleles. In an earlier analysis, in under 700 donors, most V segments appeared productive either ~90% or ~30% of the time.

PCR was performed using 60 Vbeta and 13 Jbeta primers. In the original analysis: Later, an analysis found some 80 million unique TCR beta chains, and 10 million to 11 million of these were shared. The method was immunoSEQ multiplex PCR; TCRdb's version includes in-frame clones alone and lacks a portion of them. V and J calls and clone size are copied from that table; D and trimming were computed from the DNA. Seen here are 160,000 or so clones, roughly 80% observed once, and the top ten hold roughly 2.1%. As regards this clone: Its antigen is unknown.

This chain connects TRBV28 to TRBJ1-5, with a tentative D call TRBD1 (6 bases). The sequencing sample was made of PBMCs. This sequence originates from a man between 18 and 35 years old in good health and CMV-seronegative. CDR3 in amino acids: CASSPRGAFQPQHF. Here the CDR3 DNA reads TGTGCCAGCAGTCCTCGGGGGGCATTTCAGCCCCAGCATTTT.